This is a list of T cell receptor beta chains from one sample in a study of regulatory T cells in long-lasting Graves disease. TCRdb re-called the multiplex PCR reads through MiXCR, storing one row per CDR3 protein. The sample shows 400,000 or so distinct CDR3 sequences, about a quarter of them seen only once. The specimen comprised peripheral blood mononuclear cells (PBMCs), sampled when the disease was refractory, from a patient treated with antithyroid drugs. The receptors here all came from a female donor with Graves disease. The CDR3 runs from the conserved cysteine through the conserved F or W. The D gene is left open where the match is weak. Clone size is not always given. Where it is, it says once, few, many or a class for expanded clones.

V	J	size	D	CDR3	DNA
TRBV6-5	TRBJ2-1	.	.	CASSYPGGEQFF	TGTGCCAGCAGTTACCCAGGAGGCGAGCAGTTCTTC
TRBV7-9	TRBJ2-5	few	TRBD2	CASSSKTDRLAALKLIPQYF	TGTGCCAGCAGCTCGAAAACAGATAGACTAGCGGCGCTCAAATTAATACCCCAGTACTTC
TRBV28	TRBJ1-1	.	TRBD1	CASSKREWGTGGQAFF	TGTGCCAGCAGCAAACGGGAATGGGGGACAGGGGGCCAAGCTTTCTTT
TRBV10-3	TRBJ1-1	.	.	CAITSRDQSEAFF	TGTGCCATCACCAGCAGGGATCAATCTGAAGCTTTCTTT
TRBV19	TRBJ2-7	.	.	CASSSRTELYEQYF	TGTGCCAGTAGTTCCCGGACAGAGCTCTACGAGCAGTACTTC
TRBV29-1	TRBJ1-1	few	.	CSVVGRRKEWTEAFF	TGCAGCGTTGTGGGGCGGCGAAAAGAGTGGACTGAAGCTTTCTTT
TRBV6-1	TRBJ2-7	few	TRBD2	CASSIIAGRNQYF	TGTGCCAGCAGTATTATAGCGGGACGGAACCAGTACTTC
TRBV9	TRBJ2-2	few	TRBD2	CASSPQWGTSGRSTGELFF	TGTGCCAGCAGCCCACAGTGGGGGACTAGCGGGAGAAGCACCGGGGAGCTGTTTTTT
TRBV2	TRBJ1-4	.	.	CASSGQGPTNEKLFF	TGTGCCAGCAGTGGCCAGGGACCAACTAATGAAAAACTGTTTTTT
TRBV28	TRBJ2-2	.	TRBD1	CASSRPETGIRRNTGELFF	TGTGCCAGCAGTAGACCCGAGACAGGGATTCGAAGGAACACCGGGGAGCTGTTTTTT
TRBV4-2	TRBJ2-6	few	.	CASRRILQGSGANVLTF	TGTGCCAGCAGACGAATCTTACAGGGATCCGGGGCCAACGTCCTGACTTTC
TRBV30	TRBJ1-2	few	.	CACSKGHSYGYTF	TGTGCCTGTTCTAAGGGGCACAGCTATGGCTACACCTTC
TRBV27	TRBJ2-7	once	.	CASSLNSGEGIREQYF	TGTGCCAGCAGTTTAAATTCGGGCGAGGGGATTCGCGAGCAGTACTTC
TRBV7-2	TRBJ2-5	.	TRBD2	CASRVTSGRAGETQYF	TGTGCCAGCAGGGTAACTAGCGGGAGGGCCGGAGAGACCCAGTACTTC
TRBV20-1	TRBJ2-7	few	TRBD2	CSARPKLAAKYEQYF	TGCAGTGCTAGACCCAAACTAGCGGCTAAATACGAGCAGTACTTC
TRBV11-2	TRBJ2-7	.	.	CASSLQGGYERYF	TGTGCCAGCAGCTTACAGGGGGGCTACGAGCGGTACTTC
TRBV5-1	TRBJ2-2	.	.	CASSLPQNTGELFF	TGCGCCAGCAGCTTGCCTCAGAACACCGGGGAGCTGTTTTTT
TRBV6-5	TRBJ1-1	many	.	CASSFLNEAFF	TGTGCCAGCAGTTTCCTTAATGAAGCTTTCTTT
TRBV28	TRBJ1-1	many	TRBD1	CASSPTGGGRGRGNTEAFF	TGTGCCAGCAGTCCGACGGGGGGTGGCAGGGGGCGAGGGAACACTGAAGCTTTCTTT
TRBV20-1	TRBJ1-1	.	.	CSARDSAARVSRGNTEAFF	TGCAGTGCTAGAGATTCCGCGGCCAGGGTATCGAGGGGGAACACTGAAGCTTTCTTT
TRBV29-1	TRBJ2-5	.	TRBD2	CSVVGTSGRPGGLQETQYF	TGCAGCGTTGTGGGTACTAGCGGGAGGCCGGGGGGCCTCCAAGAGACCCAGTACTTC
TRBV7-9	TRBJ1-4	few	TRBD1	CASSQGVTNEKLFF	TGTGCCAGCAGCCAGGGGGTAACTAATGAAAAACTGTTTTTT
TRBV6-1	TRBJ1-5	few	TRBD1	CASRVDRVRNQPQHF	TGTGCCAGCAGAGTCGACAGGGTTCGCAATCAGCCCCAGCATTTT
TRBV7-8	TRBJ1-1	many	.	CASSLSLGGAISEAFF	TGTGCCAGCAGCTTATCCCTCGGGGGGGCGATCTCTGAAGCTTTCTTT
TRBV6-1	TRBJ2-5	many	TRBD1	CASRAQGGKETQYF	TGTGCCAGCAGGGCACAGGGGGGAAAAGAGACCCAGTACTTC
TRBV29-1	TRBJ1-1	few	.	CSVDSSEAFF	TGCAGCGTTGATTCGTCGGAAGCTTTCTTT
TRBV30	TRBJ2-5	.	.	CAWNDGGTLTQYF	TGTGCCTGGAACGATGGGGGGACTTTGACCCAGTACTTC
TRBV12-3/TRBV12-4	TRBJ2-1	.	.	CASSLRIPYNEQFF	TGTGCCAGCAGTTTACGGATTCCCTACAATGAGCAGTTCTTC
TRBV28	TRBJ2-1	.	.	CASSLTRVRAYNEQFF	TGTGCCAGCAGTTTAACTCGGGTCAGGGCCTACAATGAGCAGTTCTTC
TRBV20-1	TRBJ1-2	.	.	CSAPTEVGYGYTF	TGCAGTGCCCCGACAGAGGTGGGCTATGGCTACACCTTC
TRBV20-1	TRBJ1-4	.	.	CSARESEWGENEKLFF	TGCAGTGCTAGAGAATCGGAGTGGGGTGAGAATGAAAAACTGTTTTTT
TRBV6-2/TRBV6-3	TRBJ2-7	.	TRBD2	CASSYITSGRAEYEQYF	TGTGCCAGCAGTTACATTACTAGCGGGAGGGCCGAGTACGAGCAGTACTTC
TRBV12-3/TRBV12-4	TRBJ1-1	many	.	CASSPMSVGTEAFF	TGTGCCAGCAGCCCTATGTCCGTGGGCACTGAAGCTTTCTTT
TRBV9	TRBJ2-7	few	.	CASSPRLLSYEQYF	TGTGCCAGCAGCCCTAGACTTCTCTCCTACGAGCAGTACTTC
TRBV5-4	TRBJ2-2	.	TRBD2	CASSPRTSDTGELFF	TGTGCCAGCAGCCCACGGACTAGCGACACCGGGGAGCTGTTTTTT
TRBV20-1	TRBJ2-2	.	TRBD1	CSAKPGQGNTGELFF	TGCAGTGCTAAACCGGGACAGGGTAACACCGGGGAGCTGTTTTTT
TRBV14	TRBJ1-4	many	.	CASSQDPVHGKNEKLFF	TGTGCCAGCAGCCAAGATCCGGTCCACGGAAAGAATGAAAAACTGTTTTTT
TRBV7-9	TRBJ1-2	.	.	CASSSPTANYGYTF	TGTGCCAGCAGCTCCCCGACGGCCAACTATGGCTACACCTTC
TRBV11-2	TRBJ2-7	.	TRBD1	CASSLDSFPGQLTYEQYF	TGTGCCAGCAGCTTAGATTCTTTTCCGGGACAGCTTACCTACGAGCAGTACTTC
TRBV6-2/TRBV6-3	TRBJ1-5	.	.	CASSAAGGQPQHF	TGTGCCAGCAGTGCAGCCGGAGGTCAGCCCCAGCATTTT
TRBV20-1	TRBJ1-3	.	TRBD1	CSASTGAGNTIYF	TGCAGTGCGTCTACAGGGGCGGGAAACACCATATATTTT
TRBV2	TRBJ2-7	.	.	CASRDSSNYEQYF	TGTGCCAGCAGGGACAGTAGCAACTACGAGCAGTACTTC
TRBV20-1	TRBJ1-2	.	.	CSARDRSAGYGYTF	TGCAGTGCTAGAGATCGCAGTGCAGGCTATGGCTACACCTTC
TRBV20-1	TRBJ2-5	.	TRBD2	CSAETNSLAGGPRETQYF	TGCAGTGCTGAGACGAACTCTCTAGCGGGAGGGCCGAGAGAGACCCAGTACTTC
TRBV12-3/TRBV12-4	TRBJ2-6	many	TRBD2	CASSLGPSGVPSGANVLTF	TGTGCCAGCAGTTTAGGCCCTAGCGGGGTTCCCTCTGGGGCCAACGTCCTGACTTTC
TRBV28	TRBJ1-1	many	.	CASEQGPNTEAFF	TGTGCCAGCGAACAAGGACCGAACACTGAAGCTTTCTTT